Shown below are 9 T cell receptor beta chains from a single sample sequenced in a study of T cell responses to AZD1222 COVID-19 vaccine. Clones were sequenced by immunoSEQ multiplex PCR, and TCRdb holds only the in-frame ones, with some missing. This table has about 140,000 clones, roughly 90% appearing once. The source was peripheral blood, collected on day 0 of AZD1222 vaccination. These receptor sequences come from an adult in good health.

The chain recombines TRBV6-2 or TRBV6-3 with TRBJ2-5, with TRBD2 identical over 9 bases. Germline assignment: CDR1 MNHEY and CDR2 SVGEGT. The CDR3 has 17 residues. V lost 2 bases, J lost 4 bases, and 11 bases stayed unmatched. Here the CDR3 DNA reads TGTGCCAGCAGTTACCTTGGCGCGGGGGGGCCCGGAGAGACCCAGTACTTC. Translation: CASSYLGAGGPGETQYF.

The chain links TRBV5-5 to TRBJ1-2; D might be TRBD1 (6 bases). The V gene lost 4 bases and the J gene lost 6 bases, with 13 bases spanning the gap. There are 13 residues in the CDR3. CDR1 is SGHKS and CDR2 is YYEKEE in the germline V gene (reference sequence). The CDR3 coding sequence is TGTGCCAGCAGCCCTAATCACAGGGATGGCTACACCTTC. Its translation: CASSPNHRDGYTF.

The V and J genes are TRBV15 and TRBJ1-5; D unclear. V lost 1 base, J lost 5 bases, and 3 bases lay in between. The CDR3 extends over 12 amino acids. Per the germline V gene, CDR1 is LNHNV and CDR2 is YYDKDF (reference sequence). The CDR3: CATSRGDQPQHF. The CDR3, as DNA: TGTGCCACCAGCAGAGGGGATCAGCCCCAGCATTTT.

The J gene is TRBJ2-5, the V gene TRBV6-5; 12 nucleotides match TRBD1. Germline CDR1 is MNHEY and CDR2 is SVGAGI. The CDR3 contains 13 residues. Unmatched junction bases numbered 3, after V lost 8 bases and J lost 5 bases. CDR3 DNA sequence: TGTGCCAGCGGGACAGGGGGCGATGAGACCCAGTACTTC. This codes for CASGTGGDETQYF.

The CDR3 loop is CASSVKGGTEAFF. The CDR3 DNA is TGTGCCAGCAGCGTAAAAGGAGGGACTGAAGCTTTCTTT. The genes are TRBV9 and TRBJ1-1; D gene uncertain. Germline CDR1 reads SGDLS; CDR2 reads YYNGEE. V was shortened by 1 base and J by 5 bases, with 9 bases between the two germline ends. The length of the CDR3 is 13 residues.

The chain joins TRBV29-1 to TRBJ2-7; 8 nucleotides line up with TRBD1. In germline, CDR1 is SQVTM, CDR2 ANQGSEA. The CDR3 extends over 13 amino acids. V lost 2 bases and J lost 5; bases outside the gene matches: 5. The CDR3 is CSVESTDRDEQYF. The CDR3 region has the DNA TGCAGCGTTGAAAGTACGGACAGGGACGAGCAGTACTTC.

The CDR3: CASSEDGYSNQPQHF. CDR3 nucleotide sequence: TGTGCCAGCAGTGAGGATGGTTATAGCAATCAGCCCCAGCATTTT. This chain connects TRBV2 to TRBJ1-5, with D unresolved. Trimming pared 3 bases from V and 0 bases from J, leaving 9 bases between. Germline-derived CDR1 and CDR2 are SNHLY and FYNNEI. The CDR3 consists of 15 residues.

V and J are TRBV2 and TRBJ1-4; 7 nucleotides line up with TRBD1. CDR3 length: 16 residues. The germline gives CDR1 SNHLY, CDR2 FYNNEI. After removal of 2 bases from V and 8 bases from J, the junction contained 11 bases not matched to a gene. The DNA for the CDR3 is TGTGCCAGCAGTGAATCACAGGGGAAGTCAGGAGAAAAACTGTTTTTT. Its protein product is CASSESQGKSGEKLFF.

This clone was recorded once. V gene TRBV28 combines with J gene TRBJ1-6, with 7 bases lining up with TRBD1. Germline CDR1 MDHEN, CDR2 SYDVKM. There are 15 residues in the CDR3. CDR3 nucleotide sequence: TGTGCTACACAAGGGGGCGCCCCCGATAATTCACCCCTCCACTTT. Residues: CATQGGAPDNSPLHF.